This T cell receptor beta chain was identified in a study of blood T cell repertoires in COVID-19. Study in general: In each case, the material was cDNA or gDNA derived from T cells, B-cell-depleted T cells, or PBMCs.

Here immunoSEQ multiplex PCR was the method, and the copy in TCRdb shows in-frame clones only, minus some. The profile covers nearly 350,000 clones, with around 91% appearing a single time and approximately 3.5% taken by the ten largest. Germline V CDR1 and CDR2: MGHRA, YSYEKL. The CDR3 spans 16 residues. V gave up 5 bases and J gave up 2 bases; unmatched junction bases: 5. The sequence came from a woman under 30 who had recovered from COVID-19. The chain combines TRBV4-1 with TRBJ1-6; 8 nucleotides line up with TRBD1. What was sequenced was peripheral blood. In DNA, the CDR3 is TGCGCCAGCAGCTCGACAGGGGCTACCTATAATTCACCCCTCCACTTT. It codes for CASSSTGATYNSPLHF.